This is a list of T cell receptor beta chains from one sample in a study of blood T cell repertoires in COVID-19. Produced via immunoSEQ multiplex PCR; TCRdb's table is partial and in-frame only. The data show about 300,000 clones, approximately 86% seen once. Sequenced input: peripheral blood. Receptors originate from a man between 65 and 85 years old with acute or convalescent COVID-19. The CDR3 runs from the conserved cysteine through the conserved F or W. D genes are given only for firm matches. Rows may omit the clone size; those that give it use once, few, many or a size class.

TRBD1 | TRBJ2-4 | TRBV9 | - | TGTGCCAGCAGCGGTACGACAGGGACAATAAACATTCAGTACTTC | CASSGTTGTINIQYF
- | TRBJ1-1 | TRBV6-2/TRBV6-3 | - | TGTGCCAGCAGTCTAAACAGGAACACTGAAGCTTTCTTT | CASSLNRNTEAFF
- | TRBJ2-5 | TRBV3-1/TRBV3-2 | - | TGTGCCAGCAGCCAAGACTCTACAGTTGAAGAGACCCAGTACTTC | CASSQDSTVEETQYF
- | TRBJ1-4 | TRBV28 | - | TGTGCCAGCAGTGAGGGCCCGGTAGGAAAACTGTTTTTT | CASSEGPVGKLFF
- | TRBJ2-7 | TRBV7-9 | - | TGTGCCAGCAGCACACAGGGAACCCCCTTATCGCAGTACTTC | CASSTQGTPLSQYF
- | TRBJ1-1 | TRBV3-1/TRBV3-2 | - | TGTGCCAGCAGCCCTAGACAGGCCGCGAACACTGAAGCTTTCTTT | CASSPRQAANTEAFF
TRBD2 | TRBJ2-3 | TRBV7-9 | - | TGTGCCAGCGGGGGGGGAGATACGCAGTATTTT | CASGGGDTQYF
- | TRBJ2-1 | TRBV28 | - | TGTGCCAGCAGCCCAGCAGGGCTTATCCAATATGAGCAGTTCTTC | CASSPAGLIQYEQFF
- | TRBJ1-2 | TRBV5-4 | - | TGTGCCAGCAGCTTGGAAGGCTTAACACCGGGCTATGGCTACACCTTC | CASSLEGLTPGYGYTF
- | TRBJ1-1 | TRBV19 | - | TGTGCCAGTAGTATGCGCGGGACTGAAGCTTTCTTT | CASSMRGTEAFF
TRBD2 | TRBJ2-1 | TRBV4-1 | once | TGCGCCAGCAGCCAAGATAGAAGCGGGACCTACAATGAGCAGTTCTTC | CASSQDRSGTYNEQFF
- | TRBJ1-5 | TRBV29-1 | - | TGCAGCGTTGTGGAGGTTAGCAATCAGCCCCAGCATTTT | CSVVEVSNQPQHF
TRBD1 | TRBJ1-5 | TRBV19 | - | TGTGCCAGTAGTCCGAGCCCTTGGGACAGGGGGTCAGGTCAGCCCCAGCATTTT | CASSPSPWDRGSGQPQHF
TRBD1 | TRBJ2-7 | TRBV28 | - | TGTGCCAGCAGTTTATGGGTAGGACAGGGCTACGAGCAGTACTTC | CASSLWVGQGYEQYF
- | TRBJ2-1 | TRBV15 | few | TGTGCCACCAGCAGAGATCTTGGCCGCCACAATGAGCAGTTCTTC | CATSRDLGRHNEQFF
- | TRBJ1-1 | TRBV7-9 | - | TGTGCCAGCAGCCCACAGGGTGGAACTGAAGCTTTCTTT | CASSPQGGTEAFF
- | TRBJ2-1 | TRBV6-5 | - | TGTGCCAGCAGTTACTCGAGTCCCTACAATGAGCAGTTCTTC | CASSYSSPYNEQFF
- | TRBJ1-5 | TRBV28 | - | TGTGCCAGCAGTTTAACAGGGTGGCCCCAGCATTTT | CASSLTGWPQHF
TRBD2 | TRBJ2-1 | TRBV30 | - | TGTGCCTGGGGCGGGAAAGGACTAGCGGGAGGACCCTACAATGAGCAGTTCTTC | CAWGGKGLAGGPYNEQFF
TRBD1 | TRBJ1-1 | TRBV5-6 | once | TGTGCCAGCAGCTTGGCACGACAGGGGAACACTGAAGCTTTCTTT | CASSLARQGNTEAFF
TRBD1 | TRBJ2-6 | TRBV28 | - | TGTGCCAGCTTTAACGGACAGGGGGCGGCTGGGGCCAACGTCCTGACTTTC | CASFNGQGAAGANVLTF
- | TRBJ1-4 | TRBV28 | - | TGTGCCAGCAAATTTGTAGGCAGGGGAATCTCAACTAATGAAAAACTGTTTTTT | CASKFVGRGISTNEKLFF
TRBD2 | TRBJ2-7 | TRBV6-6 | - | TGTGCCAGCAGTTACTTCCGGGAGGGCCTCTACGAGCAGTACTTC | CASSYFREGLYEQYF
- | TRBJ2-7 | TRBV28 | - | TGTGCCAGCAGGGGGCTAAGCGAGCAGTACTTC | CASRGLSEQYF
- | TRBJ2-7 | TRBV27 | - | TGTGCCAGCAGTCCACTGGGCTATACCTACGAGCAGTACTTC | CASSPLGYTYEQYF
- | TRBJ1-2 | TRBV5-1 | few | TGCGCCAGCAGCTTGGGGCAGAAACCAAACACTAACTATGGCTACACCTTC | CASSLGQKPNTNYGYTF
- | TRBJ1-2 | TRBV3-1/TRBV3-2 | - | TGTGCCAGCAGCCACTCCAAGGCGGGGGCCCGCTACACCTTC | CASSHSKAGARYTF
TRBD1 | TRBJ1-2 | TRBV18 | - | TGTGCCAGCTCACCCCCCGGGACAGGGCGCCCCTCGGTAGTCTACACCTTC | CASSPPGTGRPSVVYTF
- | TRBJ2-1 | TRBV11-1 | - | TGTGCCAGCAGCTCTCAGGGGGGCACGCACAATGAGCAGTTCTTC | CASSSQGGTHNEQFF
TRBD1 | TRBJ1-2 | TRBV24-1 | few | TGTGCCACCAGTGATTTCGACAGGGCGTATGGCTACACCTTC | CATSDFDRAYGYTF
- | TRBJ1-5 | TRBV20-1 | - | TGCAGTGCTAGTACAATGCGCAATCAGCCCCAGCATTTT | CSASTMRNQPQHF
- | TRBJ1-1 | TRBV19 | - | TGTGCCAGTAGTATCCCGGCGGGTACTGAAGCTTTCTTT | CASSIPAGTEAFF
- | TRBJ2-2 | TRBV4-2 | - | TGTGCCAGCAGCCAAGAAGTTTGGGCGTCGAACACCGGGGAGCTGTTTTTT | CASSQEVWASNTGELFF
- | TRBJ1-5 | TRBV18 | - | TGTGCCAGCTCGGCAAGCGGGCAGTTAAATCAGCCCCAGCATTTT | CASSASGQLNQPQHF
- | TRBJ1-1 | TRBV18 | - | TGTGCCAGCTCATCTCAGGGGGAAGCTTTCTTT | CASSSQGEAFF
TRBD2 | TRBJ2-7 | TRBV5-4 | - | TGTGCCAGCAGCTTGGGATCTAGCGGGGGGTACTACGAGCAGTACTTC | CASSLGSSGGYYEQYF
- | TRBJ1-3 | TRBV4-2 | few | TGTGCCAGCAGCCAGGTTGGGGGCTCCGGAAACACCATATATTTT | CASSQVGGSGNTIYF
TRBD2 | TRBJ2-1 | TRBV10-3 | once | TGTGCCATCAGCGGGACTAGCGGGACCTACAATGAGCAGTTCTTC | CAISGTSGTYNEQFF
- | TRBJ1-5 | TRBV5-5 | - | TGTGCCGGGACACGAGAGACTAGCAATCAGCCCCAGCATTTT | CAGTRETSNQPQHF
- | TRBJ1-1 | TRBV5-5 | - | TGTGCCAGCAGCTTGGAATCAGGACAGAACACTGAAGCTTTCTTT | CASSLESGQNTEAFF
- | TRBJ1-1 | TRBV5-1 | - | TGCGCCAGCAGCTTGACAGGGTACAAGAACACTGAAGCTTTCTTT | CASSLTGYKNTEAFF
- | TRBJ1-6 | TRBV7-8 | - | TGTGCCAGCAGCCGAACCAACAGGGCACTAAATTCACCCCTCCACTTT | CASSRTNRALNSPLHF
- | TRBJ2-5 | TRBV18 | - | TGTGCCAGCTCACCCGCTAGCACAGAGACCCAGTACTTC | CASSPASTETQYF
- | TRBJ2-2 | TRBV27 | - | TGTGCCAGCAGTCTATGGGGGGACCCGGGACAGACCAACACCGGGGAGCTGTTTTTT | CASSLWGDPGQTNTGELFF
- | TRBJ1-2 | TRBV2 | once | TGTGCCAGCAGGGTAGGGGTCGGGCAATATGGCTACACCTTC | CASRVGVGQYGYTF
TRBD1 | TRBJ2-7 | TRBV18 | - | TGTGCCAGCTCAAGGGACAGGAACTCCTACGAGCAGTACTTC | CASSRDRNSYEQYF
TRBD1 | TRBJ2-2 | TRBV24-1 | - | TGTGCCACCAGTGAGCCCGGGACAGGGGCTACCGGGGAGCTGTTTTTT | CATSEPGTGATGELFF
TRBD2 | TRBJ2-5 | TRBV10-3 | - | TGTGCCATCAGTCCCTCCCCGGGTCTAGCGGGGGGACAAGAGACCCAGTACTTC | CAISPSPGLAGGQETQYF
TRBD1 | TRBJ2-1 | TRBV4-2 | - | TGTGCCAGCAGCCAAAACAGGGGGCCCTACAATGAGCAGTTCTTC | CASSQNRGPYNEQFF